A single sample is the source of the 29 T cell receptor beta chains below, sequenced in a study of T-cell reconstitution after alpha-beta-depleted transplantation in children. It was with unique molecular identifiers that the TCRbeta library was prepared. MiXCR, run by TCRdb on the PCR reads, gives a single entry per CDR3 protein. The sample has 80,000 or so distinct CDR3 sequences; around 14% are singletons. The source material was PBMCs, mostly from graft donor cells, sampled 180 days after TCRalphabeta/CD19-depleted stem cell transplant. Receptors originate from a male patient aged 2 to 9 who had a stem cell transplant for acute lymphoblastic leukemia, so the T cells may come from the graft donor.

This clonotype turned up a few times. CDR3: CASRAGGDQETQYF. In nucleotides, the CDR3 is TGTGCCAGCAGAGCGGGAGGGGACCAAGAGACCCAGTACTTC. The V call is TRBV6-1, the J call TRBJ2-5, with 10 positions matching TRBD2. Trimming at V came to 6 bases and at J to 0 bases, leaving 1 base not matched to a gene. Looked up from germline, CDR1 is MNHNS and CDR2 is SASEGT. The CDR3 loop spans 14 amino acids.

This clonotype was seen a few times. The chain links TRBV29-1 to TRBJ1-1, with TRBD1 as a possible D gene (6 bases). V was shortened by 5 bases and J by 4 bases, with 8 bases between the two germline ends. Germline V gene data show CDR1 as SQVTM and CDR2 as ANQGSEA. CDR3 length: 11 amino acids. The CDR3 here is CSVQGGTEAFF. Here the CDR3 DNA reads TGCAGCGTTCAAGGGGGCACTGAAGCTTTCTTT.

This clonotype was seen a few times. The chain joins TRBV7-2 to TRBJ2-7; D remains unclear. V was trimmed by 3 bases and J by 3 bases, leaving 9 bases between them. Per the germline V gene, CDR1 is SGHTA and CDR2 is FQGNSA. The CDR3 is made up of 13 amino acids. CDR3 loop: CASSFGRFYEQYF. CDR3 nucleotides: TGTGCCAGCAGCTTCGGTAGATTCTACGAGCAGTACTTC.

This clonotype has ten or more counts. The chain has TRBV12-3 or TRBV12-4 and TRBJ2-1, with D perhaps TRBD2 (6 bases). This CDR3 contains 16 residues. V was shortened by 5 bases and J by 4 bases, with 18 bases between the two germline ends. This CDR3 reads CASSPTPTGRYNEQFF. The CDR3 bases are TGTGCCAGCAGTCCGACCCCGACGGGGAGGTACAATGAGCAGTTCTTC.

V is TRBV4-3 and J is TRBJ2-6; D not certain. Looked up from germline, CDR1 is LGHNA and CDR2 is YSLEER. Trimming shortened V by 4 bases and J by 0 bases, and 16 bases separated the two germline ends. This CDR3 has 18 residues. The chain's CDR3 is CASSRDPGPGSGANVLTF. The CDR3 DNA sequence: TGCGCCAGCAGCCGAGATCCGGGCCCGGGCTCTGGGGCCAACGTCCTGACTTTC.

This clonotype was observed many times. CDR3 amino acids: CASSLRGGYQPQHF. The CDR3 nucleotides read TGTGCCAGCAGTTTAAGAGGGGGGTATCAGCCCCAGCATTTT. The chain employs TRBV12-3 or TRBV12-4 and TRBJ1-5, with D perhaps TRBD1 (6 bases). This CDR3 comprises 14 residues. V lost 2 bases and J 5 bases, leaving 10 bases between the germline ends.

Concerning this clonotype: Germline is not matched at one junction end, which may reflect a read error. The chain combines TRBV4-3 with TRBJ1-2; the D is unclear. CDR1 is LGHNA and CDR2 is YSLEER in the germline V gene. The CDR3 spans 15 residues. CDR3 DNA: TGCACCAGCAGCCAAGAAATGGCCAGGACTCATGGCTACACCTTC. Protein: CTSSQEMARTHGYTF.

This clonotype was seen ten or more times. CDR3 coding DNA: TGTGCCAGCAGTTTTACGACAGGGATGTCCTACGAGCAGTACTTC. Translation gives CASSFTTGMSYEQYF. The chain uses TRBV6-5 and TRBJ2-7; 7 nucleotides align to TRBD1. Trimming took 4 bases from V and 1 from J; bases not matched to a gene: 7. The CDR3 is made up of 15 amino acids. The germline V gene encodes CDR1 MNHEY and CDR2 SVGAGI.

This clonotype was observed many times. This sequence joins TRBV27 and TRBJ2-7; D tentatively reads TRBD1 or TRBD2 (5 bases each). Germline values: CDR1 MNHEY, CDR2 SMNVEV (reference sequence). The CDR3 runs 14 residues. V was cut by 1 base and J by 7 bases, with 14 bases left in between. CDR3 in amino acids: CASSLYRDRREQYF. CDR3 DNA: TGTGCCAGCAGTTTATATAGGGACCGGAGGGAGCAGTACTTC.

The genes are TRBV9 and TRBJ2-5, with 12 bases fitting TRBD2. The CDR3 covers 15 residues. Germline V gene sequence: CDR1 SGDLS, CDR2 YYNGEE. V shed 0 bases, J shed 5 bases, and the junction held 2 bases outside the gene matches. CDR3 protein: CASSVDLAGGETQYF. DNA for the CDR3: TGTGCCAGCAGCGTAGATCTAGCGGGGGGGGAGACCCAGTACTTC.

This clonotype turned up a few times. This sequence joins TRBV29-1 and TRBJ2-1; a weak D match, TRBD1 (6 bases). The CDR3 is 13 residues long. The V gene's germline CDR1 is SQVTM and CDR2 ANQGSEA. Between the trimmed V and J ends, which lost 4 bases and 2 bases, there was a span of 9 bases. The CDR3 DNA reads as TGCAGCGTTGGGACAGTAGCCTACAATGAGCAGTTCTTC. This gives the protein CSVGTVAYNEQFF.

This chain uses TRBV20-1 with TRBJ2-2; 13 bases align to TRBD2. Germline V gene sequence: CDR1 DFQATT, CDR2 SNEGSKA (reference sequence). After removal of 4 bases from V and 2 bases from J, the junction contained 7 bases not matched to a gene. CDR3 size: 17 residues. CDR3 in amino acids: CSATFGLAGANTGELFF. For the CDR3, the DNA is TGCAGTGCTACCTTCGGACTAGCGGGAGCCAACACCGGGGAGCTGTTTTTT.

The chain joins TRBV12-3 or TRBV12-4 to TRBJ1-4, with a possible D match to TRBD1 (5 bases). The CDR3 runs to 14 residues. Trimming stripped 5 bases from V and 8 bases from J, with 15 bases between. The CDR3 spells CASSPRGGVEKLFF. Here the CDR3 DNA reads TGTGCCAGCAGTCCCCGGGGCGGGGTAGAAAAACTGTTTTTT.

The V gene is TRBV18, the J gene TRBJ1-2, with unresolved D. Trimming took 2 bases from V and 4 from J, leaving 5 bases between them. Germline CDR1 KGHSH, CDR2 LQKENI. The CDR3 sequence is 12 residues long. The CDR3 DNA sequence: TGTGCCAGCTCACCAAAGACCTATGGCTACACCTTC. Translated, it gives CASSPKTYGYTF.

The rearrangement links TRBV5-1 to TRBJ1-2, with D unclear. Trimming took 0 bases from V and 7 from J, leaving 10 bases between them. Germline CDR1 is SGHRS and CDR2 is YFSETQ. The CDR3 has 13 residues. The CDR3 here is CASSLAGRSGYTF. DNA of the CDR3: TGCGCCAGCAGCTTGGCGGGCCGCAGTGGCTACACCTTC.

The chain combines TRBV5-1 with TRBJ2-6; D is unresolved. CDR1 SGHRS and CDR2 YFSETQ come from the germline V gene. This CDR3 is built from 15 residues. The germline V and J ends were trimmed by 0 bases and 0 bases, with 4 bases remaining between them. The CDR3 sequence is CASSLASSGANVLTF. The CDR3, as DNA: TGCGCCAGCAGCTTGGCAAGCTCTGGGGCCAACGTCCTGACTTTC.

The chain's CDR3 is CAWSVFPPYGYTF. The DNA for the CDR3 is TGTGCCTGGAGTGTATTCCCCCCGTATGGCTACACCTTC. The chain employs TRBV30 and TRBJ1-2; D unresolved. The CDR3 covers 13 residues. V was trimmed by 0 bases and J by 5 bases, leaving 10 bases between them. Germline V gene data show CDR1 as GTSNPN and CDR2 as SVGIG (reference sequence).

This clonotype was counted only a few times. This chain joins TRBV5-1 and TRBJ1-1; D is unclear. The germline V gene has CDR1 SGHRS and CDR2 YFSETQ. With 3 bases removed from V and 0 bases from J, the gap between germline ends came to 9 bases. The CDR3 loop spans 14 amino acids. The CDR3 DNA sequence: TGCGCCAGCAGCTGGGTCTTCATGAACACTGAAGCTTTCTTT. This encodes CASSWVFMNTEAFF.

This clonotype has a handful of counts. J is TRBJ2-7 and V is TRBV10-3; 11 bases agree with TRBD1. Germline loops: CDR1 ENHRY, CDR2 SYGVKD. This CDR3 is 15 amino acids long. V was pared by 5 bases and J by 3 bases, with 6 bases of the junction left unmatched. The chain's CDR3 is CAISKGQGVFYEQYF. DNA for the CDR3: TGTGCCATCAGTAAGGGACAGGGGGTGTTCTACGAGCAGTACTTC.

V and J are TRBV7-6 and TRBJ1-4; 7 bases map to TRBD1. The CDR3 covers 15 residues. The germline V gene has CDR1 SGHVS and CDR2 FNYEAQ. Trimming at V came to 5 bases and at J to 1 base, leaving 4 bases not matched to a gene. CDR3 DNA: TGTGCCAGCAGCCCGGACAGGATAACTAATGAAAAACTGTTTTTT. Its translation is CASSPDRITNEKLFF.

This clonotype was observed many times. V gene TRBV4-3 combines with J gene TRBJ2-3; D is tentatively TRBD1 or TRBD2 (5 bases each). With 2 bases removed from V and 5 bases from J, the gap between germline ends came to 11 bases. Germline V gene data show CDR1 as LGHNA and CDR2 as YSLEER. CDR3 length equals 14 residues. CDR3 region: CASSQRPGGDTQYF. CDR3 bases: TGCGCCAGCAGCCAACGGCCTGGGGGAGATACGCAGTATTTT.

This clonotype was recorded at least ten times. The J gene is TRBJ2-1, the V gene TRBV4-1, with TRBD2 matching over 7 bases. This CDR3 is 16 amino acids long. Germline CDR1 MGHRA, CDR2 YSYEKL. Unmatched junction bases numbered 9, after V lost 4 bases and J lost 3 bases. CDR3 DNA: TGCGCCAGCAGCCCCCTCCTAGCGGTTGTCTACAATGAGCAGTTCTTC. Protein product: CASSPLLAVVYNEQFF.

This clonotype was seen repeatedly, ten times or more. The chain carries TRBV12-3 or TRBV12-4 and TRBJ2-1; tentative D call: TRBD2 (7 bases). The CDR3 sequence is 16 residues long. The V and J ends lost 1 base and 1 base respectively, with 11 bases between them. In nucleotides, the CDR3 is TGTGCCAGCAGTTTAGAGGGGGGGTTATCCTACAATGAGCAGTTCTTC. Protein product: CASSLEGGLSYNEQFF.

The chain carries TRBV9 and TRBJ2-1, with D possibly being TRBD2 (6 bases). The CDR3 extends over 14 amino acids. Trimming removed 7 bases from V and 0 bases from J, with 11 bases in between. Germline V gene data show CDR1 as SGDLS and CDR2 as YYNGEE. CDR3 region: CASGGASSYNEQFF. In nucleotides, the CDR3 is TGTGCCAGCGGAGGGGCCAGCTCCTACAATGAGCAGTTCTTC.

This clonotype showed up just a few times. In nucleotides, the CDR3 is TGTGCCAGCAGGCAAAGACTAGCGAGAGGGGATACGCAGTATTTT. This codes for CASRQRLARGDTQYF. The chain joins TRBV3-1 to TRBJ2-3, with 8 bases identical to TRBD2. Trimming took 6 bases from V and 6 from J; bases not matched to a gene: 11. The CDR3 totals 15 residues. CDR1 is LGHDT and CDR2 is YNNKEL in the germline V gene (reference sequence).

This clonotype was seen a few times. The chain has TRBV20-1 and TRBJ2-5, with D perhaps matching TRBD2 (6 bases). This CDR3 spans 10 amino acids. Per germline, CDR1 DFQATT and CDR2 SNEGSKA (reference sequence). Trimming removed 4 bases from V and 7 bases from J, with 7 bases in between. For the CDR3, the DNA is TGCAGTGCTACCGGGGGGACCCAGTACTTC. Translating it yields CSATGGTQYF.

The V gene is TRBV5-5, the J gene TRBJ1-3; D uncertain. CDR3 length: 15 residues. V was pared by 0 bases and J by 0 bases, with 7 bases between. Germline-derived CDR1 and CDR2 are SGHKS and YYEKEE (reference sequence). CDR3: CASSLAWSSGNTIYF. CDR3 DNA: TGTGCCAGCAGCTTGGCGTGGAGCTCTGGAAACACCATATATTTT.

This clonotype was seen a handful of times. The V call is TRBV4-3, the J call TRBJ2-1; maybe TRBD1 (5 bases). The CDR3 length is 14 residues. V was trimmed by 1 base and J by 7 bases, leaving 11 bases between them. The germline V gene encodes CDR1 LGHNA and CDR2 YSLEER. The CDR3 nucleotides read TGCGCCAGCAGCCAAGGACAGACGAGGAATGAGCAGTTCTTC. Its translation: CASSQGQTRNEQFF.

This clonotype was picked up a small number of times. The chain uses TRBV19 and TRBJ2-3; 12 nucleotides align to TRBD2. With V trimmed by 6 bases and J by 4 bases, 8 bases remained unmatched. This CDR3 is built from 16 residues. Germline-derived CDR1 and CDR2 are LNHDA and SQIVND (reference sequence). The CDR3 coding sequence is TGTGCCAGTAGCCTGACTAGCGGGAGATTCTCAGATACGCAGTATTTT. Translated, it gives CASSLTSGRFSDTQYF.